The 27 T cell receptor beta chains below come from one sample, sequenced in a study of shared clonotypes between healthy human individuals. Using immunoSEQ multiplex PCR, the repertoire was profiled, and TCRdb retains in-frame clones only, with some absent. There are over a million clones in the sample; roughly 96% occur only once, and more than 0.9% lies in the top ten. Sequencing was done on a sample of naive CD4+ T cells sorted from blood. Subset: CD45RA+ positively selected. These receptors all stem from a man in his thirties or forties in good health.

Comments on this clone: The sample contains more than one DNA sequence encoding this CDR3. The genes are TRBV7-3 and TRBJ2-1, with TRBD2 as a possible D gene (6 bases). V was clipped by 5 bases and J by 3 bases, with 14 bases between them. The CDR3 consists of 15 residues. The germline CDR1 and CDR2 sequences are SGHTA and FQGTGA. CDR3 sequence reads: CASSPTSGSYNEQFF. The CDR3 nucleotides read TGTGCCAGCAGCCCAACCTCCGGGAGCTACAATGAGCAGTTCTTC. The variable domain in full, with the rest retrieved from reference TRBV7-3 and TRBJ2-1, is GAGVSQTPSNKVTEKGKYVELRCDPISGHTALYWYRQSLGQGPEFLIYFQGTGAADDSGLPNDRFFAVRPEGSVSTLKIQRTERGDSAVYLCASSPTSGSYNEQFFGPGTRLTVL.

The J gene is TRBJ2-7, the V gene TRBV6-1, with TRBD1 matching 8 bases. V trimming: 1 base; J trimming: 3 bases; junction bases outside the gene matches: 14. Germline CDR1 MNHNS, CDR2 SASEGT. This CDR3 comprises 18 residues. The CDR3 nucleotides are TGTGCCAGCAGTGAAGTCGTAAGGACAGGGTTTATGCTCTACGAGCAGTACTTC. Amino acids: CASSEVVRTGFMLYEQYF.

This chain joins TRBV6-1 and TRBJ2-7; D unresolved. Germline values: CDR1 MNHNS, CDR2 SASEGT. The CDR3 sequence is 15 residues long. The germline V and J ends were trimmed by 3 bases and 3 bases, with 15 bases remaining between them. The CDR3 DNA reads as TGTGCCAGCAGTGATCGGAAAACCTCTGACTACGAGCAGTACTTC. Translation gives CASSDRKTSDYEQYF.

V is TRBV16 and J is TRBJ2-5; no reliable D call. From germline, CDR1 is KGHSY and CDR2 FQNENV. Trimming shortened V by 4 bases and J by 4 bases, and 4 bases separated the two germline ends. The CDR3 loop spans 11 amino acids. CDR3 DNA: TGTGCCAGCAGCCTCCTAGAGACCCAGTACTTC. It yields the protein CASSLLETQYF.

The V gene is TRBV19, the J gene TRBJ1-2; TRBD1 is a possible D gene (6 bases). Per germline, CDR1 LNHDA and CDR2 SQIVND (reference sequence). There are 14 residues in the CDR3. Trimming stripped 4 bases from V and 6 bases from J, with 15 bases between. The CDR3 loop is CASSTPGAIDGYTF. Here the CDR3 DNA reads TGTGCCAGTAGTACTCCGGGGGCGATCGATGGCTACACCTTC.

In this sample, this clone turned up once. The chain is built from TRBV28 and TRBJ1-4, with D perhaps TRBD1 (6 bases). Trimming stripped 6 bases from V and 4 bases from J, with 12 bases between. The CDR3 totals 14 residues. Per germline, CDR1 MDHEN and CDR2 SYDVKM. In DNA form, the CDR3 reads TGTGCCAGCAGCCGGGGGCTTTTTAATGAAAAACTGTTTTTT. It translates to CASSRGLFNEKLFF. The full variable domain, with the rest looked up from reference TRBV28 and TRBJ1-4, is DVKVTQSSRYLVKRTGEKVFLECVQDMDHENMFWYRQDPGLGLRLIYFSYDVKMKEKGDIPEGYSVSREKKERFSLILESASTNQTSMYLCASSRGLFNEKLFFGSGTQLSVL.

The chain combines TRBV6-4 with TRBJ2-6; no firm D call. Germline-derived CDR1 and CDR2 are MRHNA and SNTAGT. This CDR3 is built from 16 residues. The V end lost 2 bases, the J end lost 0 bases, and 8 bases lay between the germline ends. The CDR3 protein is CASSDLGGSGANVLTF. CDR3 in DNA: TGTGCCAGCAGTGACCTGGGTGGCTCTGGGGCCAACGTCCTGACTTTC.

The chain has TRBV9 and TRBJ2-7; D might be TRBD1 or TRBD2, each matching 6 bases. Trimming cost V 0 bases and J 12 bases, with 19 bases left between them. This CDR3 is built from 14 residues. Germline V gene sequence: CDR1 SGDLS, CDR2 YYNGEE. The CDR3 reads CASSVEGGGPTLYF. The CDR3 DNA sequence: TGTGCCAGCAGCGTAGAGGGGGGAGGCCCGACGCTGTACTTC.

To note about this clone: This CDR3 is also generated by other DNA sequences in the sample. The chain uses TRBV7-2 and TRBJ2-5; D remains unclear. This CDR3 has 12 residues. Trimming left V 0 bases short and J 5 bases short, with 4 bases between. The germline gives CDR1 SGHTA, CDR2 FQGNSA. As DNA, the CDR3 is TGTGCCAGCAGCTTAGCTGGTGAGACCCAGTACTTC. It translates to CASSLAGETQYF.

The chain links TRBV27 to TRBJ1-5; unclear D gene. Germline values: CDR1 MNHEY, CDR2 SMNVEV (reference sequence). The V end was cut by 2 bases, the J end by 0 bases, with 11 bases between. CDR3 size: 16 residues. Here the CDR3 DNA reads TGTGCCAGCAGTTTACACGGGGTTTATAGCAATCAGCCCCAGCATTTT. The encoded protein is CASSLHGVYSNQPQHF.

The CDR3 region is CAISEYTSGKNQETQYF. The CDR3 nucleotides read TGTGCCATCAGTGAGTATACTAGCGGCAAGAACCAAGAGACCCAGTACTTC. V gene TRBV10-3 combines with J gene TRBJ2-5; 8 nucleotides agree with TRBD2. The J segment lost 0 bases and the V segment lost 1 base, leaving 7 bases of the junction unmatched. This CDR3 is 17 amino acids long. Germline-derived CDR1 and CDR2 are ENHRY and SYGVKD.

The chain is built from TRBV27 and TRBJ1-4; tentative D call: TRBD1 (5 bases). V was shortened by 7 bases and J by 0 bases, with 9 bases between the two germline ends. The CDR3 totals 14 residues. Germline CDR1 is MNHEY and CDR2 is SMNVEV (reference sequence). The CDR3 here is CASKGLATNEKLFF. The CDR3 bases are TGTGCCAGCAAGGGGCTTGCAACTAATGAAAAACTGTTTTTT.

V usage is TRBV7-9 and J usage is TRBJ2-1, with D perhaps given as TRBD1 or TRBD2 (5 bases each). The V end was cut by 5 bases, the J end by 6 bases, with 20 bases between. This CDR3 has 16 amino acids. Germline V gene data show CDR1 as SEHNR and CDR2 as FQNEAQ (reference sequence). In DNA form, the CDR3 reads TGTGCCAGCAGCCCCCCCGGGGCGTCAGCAGGCAATGAGCAGTTCTTC. This translates into CASSPPGASAGNEQFF.

The chain links TRBV9 to TRBJ1-2, with TRBD1 matching over 8 bases. V was clipped by 4 bases and J by 10 bases; unmatched bases: 9. This CDR3 comprises 13 residues. Germline V CDR1 and CDR2: SGDLS, YYNGEE. The CDR3: CASSPEGQGPYTF. CDR3 nucleotide sequence: TGTGCCAGCAGCCCTGAAGGACAGGGCCCCTACACCTTC.

The chain combines TRBV19 with TRBJ1-5; D uncertain. The CDR3 has 16 amino acids. V lost 0 bases, J lost 0 bases, and 9 bases lay in between. The germline V gene encodes CDR1 LNHDA and CDR2 SQIVND (reference sequence). The DNA of the CDR3 is TGTGCCAGTAGTATAGATTGGCTCGTTAGCAATCAGCCCCAGCATTTT. This sequence encodes CASSIDWLVSNQPQHF.

V usage is TRBV6-6 and J usage is TRBJ1-4; D gene ambiguous. The CDR3 has 13 residues. Trimming shortened V by 11 bases and J by 6 bases, and 16 bases separated the two germline ends. Germline V gives CDR1 MNHNY, CDR2 SVGAGI (reference sequence). The CDR3 here is CAAQYRWDEKLFF. The CDR3 DNA sequence: TGTGCCGCCCAATACCGGTGGGATGAAAAACTGTTTTTT.

This chain connects TRBV4-1 to TRBJ2-1; the D is unclear. CDR1 and CDR2 from the germline V gene are MGHRA and YSYEKL. The CDR3 totals 14 residues. V lost 0 bases to trimming and J lost 8 bases, with 11 bases between them. The CDR3: CASSQDPLRHEQFF. In nucleotides, the CDR3 is TGCGCCAGCAGCCAAGATCCCTTGCGCCATGAGCAGTTCTTC.

The chain is built from TRBV25-1 and TRBJ2-7, with TRBD2 matching over 10 bases. After removal of 6 bases from V and 3 bases from J, the junction contained 2 bases not matched to a gene. Germline CDR1 and CDR2: MGHDK and SYGVNS. The CDR3 totals 13 residues. The CDR3: CASRASGGYEQYF. CDR3 in DNA: TGTGCCAGCAGAGCTAGCGGGGGCTACGAGCAGTACTTC.

The chain employs TRBV2 and TRBJ2-3; D not resolved. V was trimmed by 7 bases and J by 6 bases, leaving 8 bases between them. Germline assignment: CDR1 SNHLY and CDR2 FYNNEI. The CDR3 has 11 residues. CDR3 DNA sequence: TGTGCCAGCAAACCACAGGATACGCAGTATTTT. The encoded protein is CASKPQDTQYF.

The chain carries TRBV13 and TRBJ1-1, with D perhaps matching TRBD1 (6 bases). Germline-derived CDR1 and CDR2 are PRHDT and FYEKMQ (reference sequence). Between the trimmed V and J ends, which lost 5 bases and 5 bases, there was a span of 18 bases. CDR3 length: 15 amino acids. CDR3 sequence reads: CASSLQTGLGTEAFF. In DNA, the CDR3 is TGTGCCAGCAGCCTCCAGACAGGACTGGGTACTGAAGCTTTCTTT.

This chain links TRBV10-3 with TRBJ2-3, with TRBD2 as a possible D gene (6 bases). With 4 bases removed from V and 4 bases from J, the gap between germline ends came to 12 bases. The CDR3 length is 14 residues. CDR1 ENHRY and CDR2 SYGVKD come from the germline V gene. The CDR3 DNA reads as TGTGCCATCAGTGCTGGGACTCCGGCAGATACGCAGTATTTT. Translated: CAISAGTPADTQYF.

The chain carries TRBV11-3 and TRBJ2-7; TRBD1 matches at 7 bases. The CDR3 runs 13 residues. Germline CDR1 is SGHNT and CDR2 is YENEEA. V was clipped by 5 bases and J by 2 bases; unmatched bases: 3. The CDR3 is CASSQGEAYEQYF. The DNA of the CDR3 is TGTGCCAGCAGCCAGGGGGAAGCCTACGAGCAGTACTTC. The full variable domain, rest sourced from reference TRBV11-3 and TRBJ2-7, is EAGVVQSPRYKIIEKKQPVAFWCNPISGHNTLYWYLQNLGQGPELLIRYENEEAVDDSQLPKDRFSAERLKGVDSTLKIQPAELGDSAVYLCASSQGEAYEQYFGPGTRLTVT.

This chain links TRBV5-1 with TRBJ2-7, with D perhaps being TRBD1 or TRBD2 (6 bases each). CDR1 is SGHRS and CDR2 is YFSETQ in the germline V gene. V dropped 0 bases and J dropped 3 bases, with 16 bases sitting between them. The CDR3 consists of 16 residues. CDR3 nucleotide sequence: TGCGCCAGCAGCTTGGCCGCGGGACAATCCCTCTACGAGCAGTACTTC. Translation gives CASSLAAGQSLYEQYF. The full variable domain, in which reference TRBV5-1 and TRBJ2-7 provide the parts outside the CDR3, is KAGVTQTPRYLIKTRGQQVTLSCSPISGHRSVSWYQQTPGQGLQFLFEYFSETQRNKGNFPGRFSGRQFSNSRSEMNVSTLELGDSALYLCASSLAAGQSLYEQYFGPGTRLTVT.

A remark on this clone: One junction end does not reproduce the germline sequence, and a read error may be involved. The chain has TRBV5-1 and TRBJ2-1; 10 positions agree with TRBD2. The germline CDR1 and CDR2 sequences are SGHRS and YFSETQ. This CDR3 is built from 14 residues. Here the CDR3 reads CASSDGPLAGGVIF. DNA of the CDR3: TGCGCCAGCAGCGACGGCCCCTTAGCGGGAGGCGTTATCTTC.

The genes are TRBV5-1 and TRBJ2-5; D is unclear. The CDR3 is 15 residues long. V lost 0 bases and J 3 bases, leaving 12 bases between the germline ends. Germline V gives CDR1 SGHRS, CDR2 YFSETQ. The CDR3 is CASSLGGYSKETQYF. The CDR3 DNA is TGCGCCAGCAGCTTGGGTGGTTATTCAAAAGAGACCCAGTACTTC.

The genes are TRBV10-2 and TRBJ2-7; either TRBD1 or TRBD2 may fit D (7 bases each). V lost 3 bases and J lost 4, with 13 bases in between. The CDR3 covers 14 residues. Looked up from germline, CDR1 is WSHSY and CDR2 is SAAADI. The CDR3 DNA follows: TGCGCCAGCAGTGACAGGGGGGGCTGGTACGAGCAGTACTTC. It is translated as CASSDRGGWYEQYF.

The chain employs TRBV5-8 and TRBJ2-3, with 8 bases fitting TRBD1. This CDR3 contains 15 residues. The ends lost 4 bases at V and 1 base at J; junction bases unmatched: 5. The germline V gene has CDR1 SGHTS and CDR2 YDEGEE. The CDR3 sequence is CASSQSGQGTDTQYF. The CDR3 DNA reads TGTGCCAGCAGCCAATCGGGACAGGGCACAGATACGCAGTATTTT.